These 16 T cell receptor beta chains were all obtained from the same sample, sequenced in a study of shared clonotypes between healthy human individuals (dated by TCRdb to the early 2020s). Library preparation was by the immunoSEQ multiplex PCR assay. In TCRdb, the immuneACCESS table is reduced to in-frame sequences with V and J assigned. These tables do not hold every clone; where another copy was compared, an unresolved V gene accounts for under half, and the others remain unexplained. The sample contains some 500,000 clones, 90% to 97% of them found a single time. The ten largest account for 0.055% to 0.075% of the sample. Material: naive CD4+ T cells sorted from blood. The cell subset or site label, as the study defines it: CD45RA+ positively selected. The receptors were sampled from a woman in her 30s in good health.

The J gene is TRBJ2-1, the V gene TRBV4-2; D remains unclear. Per germline, CDR1 LGHNA and CDR2 YNFKEQ. The CDR3 has 14 residues. V shed 3 bases and J shed 8 bases, with 14 bases lying between them. The CDR3 spells CASSQDLAMDEQFF. In DNA form, the CDR3 reads TGTGCCAGCAGCCAGGACCTCGCGATGGATGAGCAGTTCTTC.

The V gene is TRBV28, the J gene TRBJ2-7, with D possibly TRBD2 on 5 matching bases. The CDR3 covers 13 residues. V shed 8 bases and J shed 2 bases, with 13 bases lying between them. Germline V gives CDR1 MDHEN, CDR2 SYDVKM. CDR3 DNA: TGTGCCAGCGGCCGTGGCGGGCCCTACGAGCAGTACTTC. Its translation is CASGRGGPYEQYF.

The genes are TRBV28 and TRBJ2-5; no firm D call. The J call may be mistaken, given a closer DNA end match to TRBJ2-7. This CDR3 region has 13 residues. In germline, CDR1 is MDHEN, CDR2 SYDVKM. Here the CDR3 reads CASSFENSYEQYF. The CDR3 DNA is TGTGCCAGCAGTTTTGAAAACTCCTACGAGCAGTACTTC.

Concerning this clone: The junction differs from germline at one of its ends, possibly a read error. This sequence joins TRBV28 and TRBJ2-7; weak D call: TRBD1 (5 bases). The length of the CDR3 is 13 residues. From germline, CDR1 is MDHEN and CDR2 SYDVKM. The CDR3 here is CASSPDPSGSWGF. The DNA of the CDR3 is TGTGCCAGCAGTCCGGATCCCTCAGGGTCTTGGGGCTTC.

This chain links TRBV27 with TRBJ2-7, with 11 bases matching TRBD2. The CDR3 covers 17 residues. V dropped 4 bases and J dropped 9; count of bases not matched to a gene: 17. Germline V gene lookup returns CDR1 MNHEY and CDR2 SMNVEV (reference sequence). For the CDR3, the DNA is TGTGCCAGCAGTTCCCTTGTAGCTAGCGGGAGGATACGTTGGCAGTACTTC. It encodes CASSSLVASGRIRWQYF.

This chain joins TRBV6-1 and TRBJ2-7, with D maybe TRBD2 (6 bases). V lost 3 bases to trimming and J lost 0 bases, with 12 bases between them. Looked up from germline, CDR1 is MNHNS and CDR2 is SASEGT. This CDR3 contains 15 residues. CDR3 nucleotides: TGTGCCAGCAGTGACCAAGCGGGCCCCTCCTACGAGCAGTACTTC. Protein: CASSDQAGPSYEQYF.

CDR3 nucleotides: TGCGCCAGCAGCTTAGGGGGCGCGCAGGGAAAACTGTTTTTT. Protein sequence: CASSLGGAQGKLFF. The chain recombines TRBV5-1 with TRBJ1-4; 7 bases match TRBD1. J gave up 10 bases and V 2 bases, and 8 bases lay outside the gene matches. The CDR3 loop spans 14 amino acids. Germline V gene sequence: CDR1 SGHRS, CDR2 YFSETQ.

V and J are TRBV4-1 and TRBJ2-3; TRBD1 matches 10 bases. The CDR3 is 17 residues long. Germline CDR1 MGHRA, CDR2 YSYEKL. Losses at the gene ends were 2 bases for V and 4 bases for J; bases not matched to a gene: 9. The CDR3 DNA sequence: TGCGCCAGCAGCCAACACCGGGACAGGGGTCCTCCAGATACGCAGTATTTT. It specifies CASSQHRDRGPPDTQYF.

The gene calls are TRBV5-1 and TRBJ2-3; D is perhaps TRBD2 (5 bases). The V gene lost 4 bases and the J gene lost 0 bases, with 15 bases spanning the gap. CDR1 is SGHRS and CDR2 is YFSETQ in the germline V gene. The length of the CDR3 is 16 residues. Here the CDR3 reads CASSGARTSSTDTQYF. In DNA, the CDR3 is TGCGCCAGCAGCGGCGCCAGGACTTCAAGCACAGATACGCAGTATTTT. Supplemented by reference TRBV5-1 and TRBJ2-3, the full variable domain reads KAGVTQTPRYLIKTRGQQVTLSCSPISGHRSVSWYQQTPGQGLQFLFEYFSETQRNKGNFPGRFSGRQFSNSRSEMNVSTLELGDSALYLCASSGARTSSTDTQYFGPGTRLTVL.

The V gene is TRBV5-1, the J gene TRBJ1-4; D not resolved. Germline V gene lookup returns CDR1 SGHRS and CDR2 YFSETQ. V lost 0 bases and J 0 bases, leaving 9 bases between the germline ends. The CDR3 length is 16 residues. The CDR3 sequence: CASSLGQLATNEKLFF. CDR3 bases: TGCGCCAGCAGCTTGGGGCAGCTTGCAACTAATGAAAAACTGTTTTTT.

This sequence joins TRBV5-1 and TRBJ2-1, with D unclear. This CDR3 comprises 15 residues. V gave up 5 bases and J gave up 0 bases, with 12 bases separating them. CDR1 and CDR2 from the germline V gene are SGHRS and YFSETQ. Written as DNA, the CDR3 is TGCGCCAGCAGGGTACCGGGTAGCTCCTACAATGAGCAGTTCTTC. Amino acid sequence: CASRVPGSSYNEQFF.

The rearrangement links TRBV5-1 to TRBJ2-5; 16 nucleotides line up with TRBD2. V shed 0 bases and J 4 bases; nucleotides not matched to a gene: 3. CDR1 and CDR2 from the germline V gene are SGHRS and YFSETQ. The CDR3 length is 17 residues. The CDR3 sequence is CASSLGGLAGGPETQYF. CDR3 sequence (DNA): TGCGCCAGCAGCTTGGGGGGACTAGCGGGAGGGCCAGAGACCCAGTACTTC.

The chain carries TRBV19 and TRBJ2-1; 8 bases are a match to TRBD2. The CDR3 has 16 amino acids. The ends lost 4 bases at V and 7 bases at J; junction bases unmatched: 12. CDR1 is LNHDA, CDR2 SQIVND, per germline (reference sequence). The DNA for the CDR3 is TGTGCCAGTAGTACCCCAGGGCAGCCGGGGGGGAATGAGCAGTTCTTC. It yields the protein CASSTPGQPGGNEQFF.

The chain has TRBV11-2 and TRBJ2-5; D is uncertain. Trimming stripped 4 bases from V and 3 bases from J, with 12 bases between. The CDR3 covers 14 residues. CDR1 and CDR2 from the germline V gene are SGHAT and FQNNGV. In DNA form, the CDR3 reads TGTGCCAGCAGCTCGCGACAAAGAAAAGAGACCCAGTACTTC. Its translation: CASSSRQRKETQYF. The complete variable domain, with remaining parts taken from reference TRBV11-2 and TRBJ2-5, reads EAGVAQSPRYKIIEKRQSVAFWCNPISGHATLYWYQQILGQGPKLLIQFQNNGVVDDSQLPKDRFSAERLKGVDSTLKIQPAKLEDSAVYLCASSSRQRKETQYFGPGTRLLVL.

The chain recombines TRBV19 with TRBJ1-4; no firm D call. Per germline, CDR1 LNHDA and CDR2 SQIVND (reference sequence). Trimming removed 4 bases from V and 8 bases from J, with 11 bases in between. CDR3 length: 13 residues. As DNA, the CDR3 is TGTGCCAGTAGTACTGCTCCCGGGGAAAAACTGTTTTTT. Its translation is CASSTAPGEKLFF.

The J gene is TRBJ1-2, the V gene TRBV6-1; D may be TRBD1 (6 bases). V was clipped by 6 bases and J by 4 bases, with 9 bases between them. The CDR3 length is 12 residues. Germline-derived CDR1 and CDR2 are MNHNS and SASEGT. The CDR3 nucleotides read TGTGCCAGCAGGGGCAGGGGCTATGGCTACACCTTC. Translation: CASRGRGYGYTF.